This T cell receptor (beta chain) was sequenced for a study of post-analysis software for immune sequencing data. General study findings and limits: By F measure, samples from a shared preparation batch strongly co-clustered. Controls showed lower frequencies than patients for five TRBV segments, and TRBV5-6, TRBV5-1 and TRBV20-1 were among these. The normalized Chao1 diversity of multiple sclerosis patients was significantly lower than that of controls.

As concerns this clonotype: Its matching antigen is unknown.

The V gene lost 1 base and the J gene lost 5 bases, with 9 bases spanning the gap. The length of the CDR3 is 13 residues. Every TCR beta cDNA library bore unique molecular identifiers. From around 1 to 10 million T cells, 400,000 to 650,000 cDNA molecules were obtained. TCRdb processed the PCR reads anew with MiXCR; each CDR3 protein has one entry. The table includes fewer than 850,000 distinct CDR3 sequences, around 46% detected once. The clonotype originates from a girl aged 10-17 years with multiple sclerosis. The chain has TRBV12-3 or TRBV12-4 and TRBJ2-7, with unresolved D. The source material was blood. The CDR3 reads CASSLVPGHEQYF. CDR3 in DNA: TGTGCCAGCAGTTTAGTCCCTGGCCACGAGCAGTACTTC.